One sample yielded the 22 T cell receptor beta chains listed below, sequenced in a study of blood T cell repertoires in COVID-19. Using immunoSEQ multiplex PCR, the repertoire was profiled, and TCRdb retains in-frame clones only, with some absent. The table includes more than 55,000 clones, around 90% detected once. The sample comprised peripheral blood. Source of these receptors: a man at least 80 years old with acute or convalescent COVID-19.

This clone was seen only a few times. The gene calls are TRBV7-6 and TRBJ2-2, with D possibly TRBD2 on 5 matching bases. The CDR3 spans 15 residues. Trimming left V 1 base short and J 3 bases short, with 9 bases between. Germline lookup yields CDR1 SGHVS and CDR2 FNYEAQ. DNA of the CDR3: TGTGCCAGCAGCTTAGATAGAGGGTACACCGGGGAGCTGTTTTTT. Translating it yields CASSLDRGYTGELFF.

This chain uses TRBV10-3 with TRBJ1-1, with D possibly being TRBD1 (6 bases). With 11 bases removed from V and 5 bases from J, the gap between germline ends came to 18 bases. Germline assignment: CDR1 ENHRY and CDR2 SYGVKD. CDR3 size: 13 residues. CDR3 region: CASKGHGETEAFF. The CDR3, as DNA: TGTGCCTCCAAGGGACACGGGGAGACTGAAGCTTTCTTT.

The chain employs TRBV4-2 and TRBJ2-7, with unresolved D. V gave up 0 bases and J gave up 0 bases, with 6 bases separating them. CDR1 and CDR2 (germline): LGHNA, YNFKEQ. CDR3 length: 14 residues. The CDR3 DNA sequence: TGTGCCAGCAGCCAAGAGGCTTTCTCCTACGAGCAGTACTTC. This gives the protein CASSQEAFSYEQYF.

V gene TRBV3-1 (or the pseudogene TRBV3-2) combines with J gene TRBJ2-1; 9 nucleotides match TRBD2. CDR3 length equals 16 residues. Germline values: CDR1 LGHDT, CDR2 YNNKEL (reference sequence). The V and J ends lost 4 bases and 7 bases, in that order; junction bases with no gene match: 11. The CDR3 is CASSPRAGGLRNEQFF. CDR3 sequence (DNA): TGTGCCAGCAGCCCTAGGGCGGGGGGGCTCAGGAATGAGCAGTTCTTC.

This chain connects TRBV6-1 to TRBJ1-4; the D gene is possibly TRBD1 (6 bases). Germline loops: CDR1 MNHNS, CDR2 SASEGT. Between the trimmed V and J ends, which lost 2 bases and 3 bases, there was a span of 13 bases. The CDR3 totals 16 residues. The CDR3 spells CASSEPRGAANEKLFF. The CDR3 coding sequence is TGTGCCAGCAGTGAACCTCGGGGGGCGGCTAATGAAAAACTGTTTTTT.

This clone was picked up one time. The chain has TRBV24-1 and TRBJ2-2; 13 nucleotides align to TRBD2. CDR3 length: 18 amino acids. CDR1 is KGHDR, CDR2 SFDVKD, per germline. The trim removed 2 bases at V and 9 bases at J, leaving 11 bases unmatched. The CDR3 nucleotides are TGTGCCACCAGTGATTCCACCGGGACTAGCGGGATAGTAAGGGAGCTGTTTTTT. Encoded protein: CATSDSTGTSGIVRELFF.

The genes are TRBV3-1 (or the pseudogene TRBV3-2) and TRBJ1-5; TRBD1 might be the D (5 bases). This CDR3 region has 16 residues. The V end was cut by 3 bases, the J end by 1 base, with 13 bases between. CDR1 is LGHDT and CDR2 is YNNKEL in the germline V gene (reference sequence). CDR3 sequence: CASSHGGPLSNQPQHF. CDR3 DNA: TGTGCCAGCAGCCACGGGGGACCGTTAAGCAATCAGCCCCAGCATTTT.

This clone was counted a few times. This chain joins TRBV15 and TRBJ1-2, with D uncertain. Trimming removed 3 bases at V and 3 bases at J, with 17 bases between. This CDR3 region has 16 residues. Germline V gives CDR1 LNHNV, CDR2 YYDKDF (reference sequence). CDR3 nucleotide sequence: TGTGCCACCAGCAGTTCCTCGGACGGGGAAGACTATGGCTACACCTTC. Translated: CATSSSSDGEDYGYTF.

This chain joins TRBV7-8 and TRBJ2-7; 7 bases line up with TRBD2. The V gene end was trimmed by 0 bases and the J gene end by 7 bases; junction bases not matched to a gene: 6. CDR3 length equals 14 residues. Germline V gives CDR1 SGHVS, CDR2 FQNEAQ. Here the CDR3 reads CASSLAQPGGEQYF. The DNA of the CDR3 is TGTGCCAGCAGCTTAGCCCAGCCGGGGGGAGAGCAGTACTTC.

On this clone itself: The sample carries other DNA sequences with the same CDR3. The V and J genes are TRBV7-3 and TRBJ2-3, with TRBD2 matching 9 bases. With 5 bases clipped from V and 0 bases from J, the junction kept 3 bases outside the gene matches. The CDR3 has 15 amino acids. Germline V gene lookup returns CDR1 SGHTA and CDR2 FQGTGA. The CDR3 nucleotides read TGTGCCAGCAGCCGGGCGGGGGGGAGCACAGATACGCAGTATTTT. Protein product: CASSRAGGSTDTQYF.

V and J are TRBV2 and TRBJ2-1; D is possibly TRBD2 (6 bases). CDR3 length: 14 amino acids. V was trimmed by 5 bases and J by 9 bases, leaving 17 bases between them. In germline, CDR1 is SNHLY, CDR2 FYNNEI. CDR3 in DNA: TGTGCCAGCAGTCACCCCGGGGAGGTGGGTGAGCAGTTCTTC. Translated: CASSHPGEVGEQFF.

The gene calls are TRBV6-1 and TRBJ1-2, with D maybe TRBD1 (6 bases). Germline values: CDR1 MNHNS, CDR2 SASEGT. The length of the CDR3 is 14 residues. The V end was cut by 2 bases, the J end by 4 bases, with 11 bases between. The CDR3 here is CASSEWGQGYGYTF. In DNA, the CDR3 is TGTGCCAGCAGTGAATGGGGGCAGGGCTATGGCTACACCTTC.

The V and J genes are TRBV7-2 and TRBJ2-2; D is ambiguous. Germline lookup yields CDR1 SGHTA and CDR2 FQGNSA. The CDR3 extends over 15 amino acids. V was pared by 4 bases and J by 5 bases, with 14 bases between. The CDR3 reads CASSSGTYRTGELFF. CDR3 nucleotides: TGTGCCAGCAGCTCAGGTACCTACAGAACCGGGGAGCTGTTTTTT.

V and J are TRBV19 and TRBJ2-2, with 14 bases aligning to TRBD2. CDR1 LNHDA and CDR2 SQIVND come from the germline V gene (reference sequence). J was trimmed by 2 bases and V by 2 bases; bases with no gene match: 10. The CDR3 length is 20 residues. The CDR3 DNA follows: TGTGCCAGTAGTATAACCCCGCTGACTAGCGGGGGGGCAAACACCGGGGAGCTGTTTTTT. This codes for CASSITPLTSGGANTGELFF. Filled out from reference TRBV19 and TRBJ2-2, the complete variable domain reads DGGITQSPKYLFRKEGQNVTLSCEQNLNHDAMYWYRQDPGQGLRLIYYSQIVNDFQKGDIAEGYSVSREKKESFPLTVTSAQKNPTAFYLCASSITPLTSGGANTGELFFGEGSRLTVL.

This chain connects TRBV24-1 to TRBJ2-5; TRBD2 agrees at 7 bases. Germline CDR1 and CDR2: KGHDR and SFDVKD. The V segment lost 3 bases and the J segment 1 base; nucleotides outside the gene matches: 4. The CDR3 is 15 amino acids. Written as DNA, the CDR3 is TGTGCCACCAGTGATCCCCGCGGGGGCCAAGAGACCCAGTACTTC. Its translation: CATSDPRGGQETQYF.

The chain couples TRBV5-5 to TRBJ1-1; maybe TRBD1 (5 bases). Germline V gene sequence: CDR1 SGHKS, CDR2 YYEKEE (reference sequence). This CDR3 comprises 15 residues. Trimming took off 0 bases at V and 4 bases at J, with 13 bases between the two ends. The CDR3 here is CASSLAGTGATEAFF. CDR3 bases: TGTGCCAGCAGCTTGGCAGGGACGGGAGCCACTGAAGCTTTCTTT.

The chain has TRBV10-3 and TRBJ2-7; D is unresolved. V lost 7 bases and J lost 4, with 11 bases in between. This CDR3 has 12 amino acids. CDR1 ENHRY and CDR2 SYGVKD come from the germline V gene. The CDR3 spells CAIMSGGYEQYF. CDR3 in DNA: TGTGCCATCATGTCGGGTGGGTACGAGCAGTACTTC.

This chain connects TRBV7-2 to TRBJ2-5, with D perhaps TRBD1 (5 bases). V lost 2 bases to trimming and J lost 4 bases, with 14 bases between them. The V gene's germline CDR1 is SGHTA and CDR2 FQGNSA. The CDR3 is made up of 15 amino acids. The CDR3 coding sequence is TGTGCCAGCAGCTTACCGGACACGAAGCGAGAGACCCAGTACTTC. Translated: CASSLPDTKRETQYF.

As to this clone: Other nucleotide sequences from this sample produce the same CDR3. The chain carries TRBV6-5 and TRBJ2-2; 7 nucleotides agree with TRBD1. V shed 8 bases and J 1 base; nucleotides not matched to a gene: 4. The CDR3 runs to 14 residues. CDR1 MNHEY and CDR2 SVGAGI come from the germline V gene. This chain's CDR3 is CASSRGLNTGELFF. CDR3 DNA sequence: TGTGCCAGCTCCAGGGGGTTGAACACCGGGGAGCTGTTTTTT.

This clone has a count of ten or more. In the same sample, other DNA sequences code for this CDR3. The chain combines TRBV9 with TRBJ1-5; maybe TRBD1 (5 bases). The germline CDR1 and CDR2 sequences are SGDLS and YYNGEE. With 4 bases removed from V and 5 bases from J, the gap between germline ends came to 16 bases. There are 15 residues in the CDR3. The CDR3 sequence is CASSPDGGGYQPQHF. In nucleotides, the CDR3 is TGTGCCAGCAGCCCAGACGGGGGTGGGTATCAGCCCCAGCATTTT.

The rearrangement joins TRBV11-3 to TRBJ2-5; the D gene is possibly TRBD2 (6 bases). The CDR3 extends over 13 amino acids. Trimming took off 2 bases at V and 5 bases at J, with 9 bases between the two ends. Germline V gene lookup returns CDR1 SGHNT and CDR2 YENEEA. The CDR3 sequence: CASSLMGGETQYF. CDR3 coding DNA: TGTGCCAGCAGCTTAATGGGGGGTGAGACCCAGTACTTC.

This clone is a singleton in its sample. The CDR3 protein is CASSTQQGRGAFF. The CDR3 nucleotides read TGTGCCAGCAGCACGCAACAGGGACGGGGAGCTTTCTTT. V gene TRBV6-1 combines with J gene TRBJ1-1; D is possibly TRBD1 (6 bases). Trimming removed 6 bases from V and 10 bases from J, with 18 bases in between. The CDR3 runs 13 residues. The germline V gene has CDR1 MNHNS and CDR2 SASEGT.